Given below is one T cell receptor beta chain in context. These data are taken from a study of blood T cell repertoires in COVID-19. For the study at large: Sample material is recorded as cDNA or gDNA derived from T cells, B-cell-depleted T cells, or PBMCs.

The data were produced by immunoSEQ multiplex PCR, yet TCRdb's version contains in-frame clones alone and is incomplete. The top ten hold about 9.1% of the sample, which has 150,000 to 200,000 clones, 70% to 90% seen once. Germline CDR1 MNHEY, CDR2 SVGEGT. The V gene lost 5 bases and the J gene lost 12 bases, with 8 bases spanning the gap. The CDR3 runs to 10 residues. The sequencing input was peripheral blood. This clonotype was sampled from a woman aged 80 or over with acute or convalescent COVID-19. J is TRBJ2-1 and V is TRBV6-2 or TRBV6-3; weak D call: TRBD2 (5 bases). The CDR3 loop is CASSRGGQFF. As DNA, the CDR3 is TGTGCCAGCAGTCGAGGAGGGCAGTTCTTC.